This T cell receptor (beta chain) was recorded in a study of cytomegalovirus exposure and HLA in healthy donors. Study results and limitations: In vitro work confirmed that a few CMV-associated chains recognize CMV antigens. Sequences of the TCR beta chain were said to predict the HLA-A and HLA-B alleles of most subjects accurately. The productive fraction for most TCR beta V segments was about 87% or about 30% in an earlier analysis. Evidence from a later analysis indicated that most CMV-associated TCR beta chains looked HLA-restricted.

J gave up 1 base and V 3 bases, and 4 bases lay outside the gene matches. The CDR3 runs to 15 residues. Germline V gene data show CDR1 as SNHLY and CDR2 as FYNNEI. PCR involved 60 Vbeta and 13 Jbeta primers. Sequencing used immunoSEQ multiplex PCR; TCRdb keeps in-frame clones, though not all of them. The sample carries some 150,000 clones, about four fifths recorded once. Concerning this clone itself: Its antigen is not known.

The V call is TRBV2, the J call TRBJ2-3; 7 nucleotides agree with TRBD1. This TCR derives from a man under 40 in good health and CMV-seronegative. Sequencing used PBMCs. As DNA, the CDR3 is TGTGCCAGCAGTGAGGCAGGGGGTGGCACAGATACGCAGTATTTT. The encoded protein is CASSEAGGGTDTQYF.